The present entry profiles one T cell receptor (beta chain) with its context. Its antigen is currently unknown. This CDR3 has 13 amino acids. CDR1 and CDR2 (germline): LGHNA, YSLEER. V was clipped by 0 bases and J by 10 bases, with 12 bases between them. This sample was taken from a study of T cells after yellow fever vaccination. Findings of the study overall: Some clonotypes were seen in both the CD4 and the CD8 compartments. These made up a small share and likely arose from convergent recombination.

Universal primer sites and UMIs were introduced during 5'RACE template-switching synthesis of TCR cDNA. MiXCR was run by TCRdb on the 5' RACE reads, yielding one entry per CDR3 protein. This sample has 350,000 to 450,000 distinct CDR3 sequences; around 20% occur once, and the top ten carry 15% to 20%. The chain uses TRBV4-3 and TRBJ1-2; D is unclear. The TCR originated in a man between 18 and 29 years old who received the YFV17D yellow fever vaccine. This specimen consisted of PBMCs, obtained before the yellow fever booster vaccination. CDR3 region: CASSQEVGEAYTF. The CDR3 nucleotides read TGCGCCAGCAGCCAAGAAGTCGGGGAGGCCTACACCTTC.